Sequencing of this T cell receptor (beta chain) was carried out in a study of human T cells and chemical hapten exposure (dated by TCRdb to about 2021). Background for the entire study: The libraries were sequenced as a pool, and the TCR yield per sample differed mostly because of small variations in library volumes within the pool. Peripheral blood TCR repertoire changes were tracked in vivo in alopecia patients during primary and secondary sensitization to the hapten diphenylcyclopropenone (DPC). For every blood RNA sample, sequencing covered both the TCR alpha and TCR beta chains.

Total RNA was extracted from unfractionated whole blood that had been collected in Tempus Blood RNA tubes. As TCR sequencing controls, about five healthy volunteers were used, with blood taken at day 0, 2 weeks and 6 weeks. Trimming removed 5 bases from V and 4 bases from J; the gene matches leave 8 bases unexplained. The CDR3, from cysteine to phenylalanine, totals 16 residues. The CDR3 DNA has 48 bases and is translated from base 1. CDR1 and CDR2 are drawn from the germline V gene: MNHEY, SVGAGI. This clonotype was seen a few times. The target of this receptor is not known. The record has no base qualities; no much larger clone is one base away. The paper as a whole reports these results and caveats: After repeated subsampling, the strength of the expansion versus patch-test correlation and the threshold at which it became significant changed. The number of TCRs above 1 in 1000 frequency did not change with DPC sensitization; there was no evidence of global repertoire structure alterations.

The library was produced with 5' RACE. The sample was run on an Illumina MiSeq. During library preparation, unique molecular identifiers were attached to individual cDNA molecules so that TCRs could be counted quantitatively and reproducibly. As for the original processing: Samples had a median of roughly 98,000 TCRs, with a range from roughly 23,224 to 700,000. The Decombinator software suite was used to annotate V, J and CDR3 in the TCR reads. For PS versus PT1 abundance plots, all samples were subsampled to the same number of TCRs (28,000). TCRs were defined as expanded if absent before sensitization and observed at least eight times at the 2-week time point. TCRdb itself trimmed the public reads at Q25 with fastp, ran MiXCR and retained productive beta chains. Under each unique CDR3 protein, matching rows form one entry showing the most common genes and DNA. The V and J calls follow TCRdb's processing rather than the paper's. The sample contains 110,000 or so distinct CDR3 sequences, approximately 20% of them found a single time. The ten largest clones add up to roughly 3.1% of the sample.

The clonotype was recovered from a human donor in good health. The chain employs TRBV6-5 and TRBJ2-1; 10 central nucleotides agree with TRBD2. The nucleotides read TGTGCCAGCAGTGCTAAACTAGCGGGAAAGTACAATGAGCAGTTCTTC. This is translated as CASSAKLAGKYNEQFF.